This entry describes one T cell receptor beta chain. From germline, CDR1 is MNHNS and CDR2 SASEGT. This CDR3 is 14 amino acids long. V gave up 6 bases and J gave up 1 base, with 11 bases separating them. TCRdb redid the calling of the 5' RACE reads with MiXCR, one entry per CDR3 protein. This table holds 150,000 to 200,000 distinct CDR3 sequences, about an eighth found once. This specimen comes from a study of CD8 T cells in ankylosing spondylitis. The chain combines TRBV6-1 with TRBJ2-3; D remains ambiguous. The source material was blood, either unsorted or a sorted T cell fraction (not recorded which). The clonotype was recovered from a female donor with ankylosing spondylitis or in good health (not recorded which). DNA of the CDR3: TGTGCCAGCAGCCAGCATGGGGGCACAGATACGCAGTATTTT. Translation: CASSQHGGTDTQYF.